In its sample, the clone carrying this TCR beta chain was seen a few times. Its antigen is as yet unknown. Each CDR3 protein is one row after TCRdb ran MiXCR on the RT-PCR reads. Among 650,000 to 800,000 distinct CDR3 sequences, 11% to 15% were seen once, and the ten largest hold 6% to 7%. The sample is drawn from a study of response to subunit inactivated influenza vaccine. Study-wide results and limits: The study's authors posited that every seasonal influenza vaccination enlists few new T cells.

Losses at the gene ends were 6 bases for V and 3 bases for J; bases not matched to a gene: 7. The CDR3 sequence is 15 residues long. This specimen consisted of PBMCs from blood, obtained around two weeks before vaccination. This chain uses TRBV12-3 or TRBV12-4 with TRBJ2-3; 9 bases are a match to TRBD2. The sequence derives from a man aged 50 or older who received an inactivated influenza vaccine. The CDR3 bases are TGTGCCAGCAGGATAGCGGGAGCGGGTACAGATACGCAGTATTTT. This encodes CASRIAGAGTDTQYF.